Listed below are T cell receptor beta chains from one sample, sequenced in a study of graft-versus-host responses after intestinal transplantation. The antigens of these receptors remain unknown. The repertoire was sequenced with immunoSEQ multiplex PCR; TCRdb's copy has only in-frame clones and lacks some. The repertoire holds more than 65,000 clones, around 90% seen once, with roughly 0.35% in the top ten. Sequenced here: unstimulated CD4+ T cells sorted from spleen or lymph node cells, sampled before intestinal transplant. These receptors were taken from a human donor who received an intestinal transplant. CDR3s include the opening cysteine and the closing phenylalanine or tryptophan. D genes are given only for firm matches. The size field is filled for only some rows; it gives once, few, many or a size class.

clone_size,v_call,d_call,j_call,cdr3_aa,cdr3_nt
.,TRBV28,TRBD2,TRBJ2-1,CASSPRGTSGRFSYNEQFF,TGTGCCAGCAGTCCCAGGGGTACTAGCGGGAGGTTCTCCTACAATGAGCAGTTCTTC
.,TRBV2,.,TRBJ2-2,CASLNLRQASVSTGELFF,TGTGCCAGCCTTAACCTCCGACAGGCCTCAGTTTCAACCGGGGAGCTGTTTTTT
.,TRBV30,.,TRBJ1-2,CALDRSYGYTF,TGTGCCTTGGACAGATCGTATGGCTACACCTTC
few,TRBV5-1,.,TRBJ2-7,CASSLAGGGSYEQYF,TGCGCCAGCAGCTTGGCCGGAGGCGGCTCCTACGAGCAGTACTTC
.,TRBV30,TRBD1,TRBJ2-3,CACHRGRSDTQYF,TGTGCCTGCCACAGGGGTCGGAGTGATACGCAGTATTTT
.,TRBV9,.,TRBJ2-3,CASSVGGDTQYF,TGTGCCAGCAGCGTAGGAGGTGATACGCAGTATTTT
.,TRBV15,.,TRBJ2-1,CATSSPGLGEQFF,TGTGCCACCAGCAGCCCGGGACTGGGTGAGCAGTTCTTC
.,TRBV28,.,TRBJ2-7,CASSLTLGLSSYEQYF,TGTGCCAGCAGTTTGACATTAGGACTGAGCTCCTACGAGCAGTACTTC
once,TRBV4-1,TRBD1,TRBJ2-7,CASSQPTPGTGTYEQYF,TGCGCCAGCAGCCAACCTACTCCCGGGACAGGAACCTACGAGCAGTACTTC
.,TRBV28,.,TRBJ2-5,CASSLRGPLQYF,TGTGCCAGCAGTTTAAGGGGCCCACTCCAGTACTTC
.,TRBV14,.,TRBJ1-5,CASSQGLNQPQHF,TGTGCCAGCAGCCAGGGACTCAATCAGCCCCAGCATTTT
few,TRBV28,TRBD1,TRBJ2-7,CATQGAGYYEQYF,TGTGCCACCCAGGGGGCTGGTTACTACGAGCAGTACTTC
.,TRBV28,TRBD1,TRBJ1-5,CASSFADRGRGDQPQHF,TGTGCCAGCAGTTTCGCAGACAGGGGGCGCGGCGATCAGCCCCAGCATTTT
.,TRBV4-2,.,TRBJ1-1,CASSQEIRGNTEAFF,TGTGCCAGCAGCCAAGAAATAAGGGGGAACACTGAAGCTTTCTTT
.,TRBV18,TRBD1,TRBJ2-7,CASSRTGTGVYEQYF,TGTGCCAGCTCACGCACCGGGACAGGGGTGTACGAGCAGTACTTC
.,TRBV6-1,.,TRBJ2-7,CASSGTRVGEQYF,TGTGCCAGCAGTGGGACCAGGGTGGGCGAGCAGTACTTC
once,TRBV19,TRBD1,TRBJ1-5,CAIGTGDYQPQHF,TGTGCCATTGGGACAGGGGACTATCAGCCCCAGCATTTT
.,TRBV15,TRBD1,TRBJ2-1,CATSTRQGPYNEQFF,TGTGCCACCAGCACTAGACAGGGGCCCTACAATGAGCAGTTCTTC
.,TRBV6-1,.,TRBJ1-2,CASRRGEGYTF,TGTGCCAGCAGACGCGGGGAGGGCTACACCTTC
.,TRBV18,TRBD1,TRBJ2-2,CASSQRQGAPNTGELFF,TGTGCCAGCTCGCAGCGACAGGGGGCCCCGAACACCGGGGAGCTGTTTTTT
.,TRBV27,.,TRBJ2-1,CASSFGLFNEQFF,TGTGCCAGCAGTTTCGGACTCTTCAATGAGCAGTTCTTC
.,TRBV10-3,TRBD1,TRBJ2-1,CAISPIQGNEQFF,TGTGCCATCAGTCCGATACAGGGGAATGAGCAGTTCTTC
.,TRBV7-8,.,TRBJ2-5,CASSTSGHGETQYF,TGTGCCAGCAGCACCTCGGGACATGGGGAGACCCAGTACTTC
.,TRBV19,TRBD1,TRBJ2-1,CASSVTGGLYNEQFF,TGTGCCAGTAGTGTAACAGGGGGCCTGTACAATGAGCAGTTCTTC
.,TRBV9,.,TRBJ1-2,CASSNAGDYTF,TGTGCCAGCAGCAACGCGGGGGACTACACCTTC
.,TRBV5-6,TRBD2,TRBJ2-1,CASSSPSGNNEQFF,TGTGCCAGCAGCTCCCCTAGCGGGAACAATGAGCAGTTCTTC
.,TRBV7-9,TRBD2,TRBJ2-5,CASSSRRGGTSGYRETQYF,TGTGCCAGCAGCTCAAGAAGGGGGGGAACTAGCGGGTACAGGGAGACCCAGTACTTC
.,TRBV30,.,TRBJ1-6,CAWSLDAGALVFSPLHF,TGTGCCTGGAGTCTCGATGCAGGGGCCCTGGTTTTTTCACCCCTCCACTTT
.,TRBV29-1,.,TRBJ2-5,CSVRRETQYF,TGCAGCGTTCGTCGGGAGACCCAGTACTTC
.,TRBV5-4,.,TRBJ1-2,CASSLAGALYGYTF,TGTGCCAGCAGCTTGGCAGGCGCCCTTTATGGCTACACCTTC
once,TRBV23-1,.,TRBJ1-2,CASSQKGVNYGYTF,TGCGCCAGCAGTCAAAAAGGGGTTAACTATGGCTACACCTTC
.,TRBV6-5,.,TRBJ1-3,CASSLRQAGNTIYF,TGTGCCAGCAGCCTAAGACAGGCTGGAAACACCATATATTTT
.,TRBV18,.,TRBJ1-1,CASSPRWAMNTEAFF,TGTGCCAGCTCACCCCGCTGGGCGATGAACACTGAAGCTTTCTTT
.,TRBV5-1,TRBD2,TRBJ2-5,CASSPRLAEETQYF,TGCGCCAGCAGCCCGCGACTAGCGGAAGAGACCCAGTACTTC
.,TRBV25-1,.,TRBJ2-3,CASSGGAYTQYF,TGTGCCAGCAGTGGCGGGGCCTATACGCAGTATTTT
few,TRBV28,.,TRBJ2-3,CATLTSTDTQYF,TGTGCCACGTTAACTAGCACAGATACGCAGTATTTT
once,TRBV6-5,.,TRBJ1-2,CASSRGGWEGGYTF,TGTGCCAGCAGTAGAGGGGGTTGGGAGGGCGGCTACACCTTC
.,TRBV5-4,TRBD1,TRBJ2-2,CASSSGQPGELFF,TGTGCCAGCAGCTCGGGACAGCCCGGGGAGCTGTTTTTT
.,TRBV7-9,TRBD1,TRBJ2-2,CASSPAGQGSGELFF,TGTGCCAGCAGCCCCGCGGGACAGGGGTCCGGGGAGCTGTTTTTT
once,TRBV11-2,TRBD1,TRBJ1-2,CASSLSGTGVYGYTF,TGTGCCAGCAGCTTGTCCGGGACAGGGGTCTATGGCTACACCTTC
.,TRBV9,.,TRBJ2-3,CASSVGLSSTDTQYF,TGTGCCAGCAGCGTAGGTCTAAGTAGCACAGATACGCAGTATTTT
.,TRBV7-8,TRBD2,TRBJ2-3,CASSPRLAASTDTQYF,TGTGCCAGCAGCCCGCGACTAGCGGCTAGCACAGATACGCAGTATTTT
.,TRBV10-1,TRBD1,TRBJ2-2,CASQGATNTGELFF,TGCGCCAGCCAGGGGGCTACGAACACCGGGGAGCTGTTTTTT
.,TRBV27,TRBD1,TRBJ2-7,CASRGQGRSYEQYF,TGTGCCAGCCGCGGACAGGGAAGGTCCTACGAGCAGTACTTC
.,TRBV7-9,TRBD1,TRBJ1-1,CASSSDRVLTEAFF,TGTGCCAGCAGCTCGGACAGGGTTTTAACTGAAGCTTTCTTT